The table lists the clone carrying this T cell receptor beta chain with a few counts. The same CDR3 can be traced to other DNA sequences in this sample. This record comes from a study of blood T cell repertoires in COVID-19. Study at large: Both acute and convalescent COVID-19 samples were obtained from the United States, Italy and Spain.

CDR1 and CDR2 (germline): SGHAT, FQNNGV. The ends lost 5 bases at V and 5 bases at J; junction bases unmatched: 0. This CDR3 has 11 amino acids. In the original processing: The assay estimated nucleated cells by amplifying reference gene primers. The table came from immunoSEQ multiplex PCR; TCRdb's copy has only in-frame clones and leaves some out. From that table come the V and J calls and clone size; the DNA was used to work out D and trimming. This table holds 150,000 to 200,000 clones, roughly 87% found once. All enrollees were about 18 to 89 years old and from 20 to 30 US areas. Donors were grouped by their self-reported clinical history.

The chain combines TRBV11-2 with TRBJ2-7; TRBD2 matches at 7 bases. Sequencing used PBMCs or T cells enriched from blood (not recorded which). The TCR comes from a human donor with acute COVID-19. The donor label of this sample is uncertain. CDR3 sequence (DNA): TGTGCCAGCAGCCGGGGGGACGAGCAGTACTTC. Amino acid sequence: CASSRGDEQYF.